This TCR beta chain was documented in a study of cytomegalovirus exposure and HLA in healthy donors. As for the study in general: The study placed about 86% of its approximately 380 genotyped donors in the Caucasian-associated ancestry cluster.

The CDR3 has 15 amino acids. CDR1 is SGHRS, CDR2 YFSETQ, per germline. Trimming at V came to 4 bases and at J to 0 bases, leaving 7 bases not matched to a gene. The study's findings and limits: Association of 16,951 TCR beta sequences with HLA alleles was found at 0.05 false discovery rate in a later analysis. Further analysis was carried out later, and it showed several of the most significant clusters appearing linked to common viral pathogens. In vitro assays verified that three CMV-associated chains recognized CMV antigens specifically.

The PCR was carried out with 60 Vbeta primers and 13 Jbeta primers. The repertoire was sequenced with immunoSEQ multiplex PCR; TCRdb's copy has only in-frame clones and lacks some. In the table there are over 30,000 clones, approximately 90% of which are singletons. Worth noting for this clone: The antigen remains undetermined.

The receptor comes from a middle-aged woman in good health and CMV-seropositive. The chain uses TRBV5-1 and TRBJ2-7, with 7 positions matching TRBD2. Sequenced sample: PBMCs. CDR3 protein: CASSISGASSYEQYF. CDR3 nucleotides: TGCGCCAGCAGCATCAGCGGGGCTTCCTCCTACGAGCAGTACTTC.